Each of the 16 T cell receptor beta chains below was sequenced from the same sample in a study of T cell responses to AZD1222 COVID-19 vaccine. TCRdb's table, derived via immunoSEQ multiplex PCR, lists solely in-frame clones and lacks some. The data hold approximately 220,000 clones, with 85% to 95% observed a single time. The sequences come from peripheral blood, collected on day 0 of MenACWY control vaccination. The receptors originated from an adult in good health.

This sequence joins TRBV3-1 (or the pseudogene TRBV3-2) and TRBJ2-2; 7 bases line up with TRBD1. Germline assignment: CDR1 LGHDT and CDR2 YNNKEL (reference sequence). The CDR3 covers 14 residues. The ends lost 7 bases at V and 9 bases at J; junction bases unmatched: 11. The CDR3 loop is CASTLGTVDRELFF. The CDR3 region has the DNA TGTGCCAGCACCTTAGGGACAGTTGATCGGGAGCTGTTTTTT.

This sequence joins TRBV28 and TRBJ1-5, with no clear D. This CDR3 spans 14 amino acids. V gave up 2 bases and J gave up 5 bases, with 10 bases separating them. Per the germline V gene, CDR1 is MDHEN and CDR2 is SYDVKM. The CDR3 protein is CASSLLDGYQPQHF. The CDR3, as DNA: TGTGCCAGCAGTTTACTCGACGGTTATCAGCCCCAGCATTTT. Full variable domain (missing parts from reference TRBV28 and TRBJ1-5): DVKVTQSSRYLVKRTGEKVFLECVQDMDHENMFWYRQDPGLGLRLIYFSYDVKMKEKGDIPEGYSVSREKKERFSLILESASTNQTSMYLCASSLLDGYQPQHFGDGTRLSIL.

This chain joins TRBV28 and TRBJ1-5; D might be TRBD1 (6 bases). The CDR3 consists of 14 residues. The germline V gene encodes CDR1 MDHEN and CDR2 SYDVKM. The germline V and J ends were trimmed by 5 bases and 1 base, with 9 bases remaining between them. The CDR3 bases are TGTGCCAGCAGTGTCGGACAGAGCAATCAGCCCCAGCATTTT. It is translated as CASSVGQSNQPQHF.

The chain couples TRBV7-9 to TRBJ2-1, with 7 bases lining up with TRBD1. From germline, CDR1 is SEHNR and CDR2 FQNEAQ (reference sequence). After removal of 1 base from V and 3 bases from J, the junction contained 3 bases not matched to a gene. The CDR3 totals 15 residues. This CDR3 reads CASSLGQGVYNEQFF. The CDR3 nucleotides are TGTGCCAGCAGCTTAGGCCAGGGGGTCTACAATGAGCAGTTCTTC.

This clone turned up a few times. The J gene is TRBJ1-5, the V gene TRBV10-2; 8 nucleotides line up with TRBD1. Germline CDR1 WSHSY, CDR2 SAAADI. This CDR3 has 16 amino acids. V shed 4 bases and J 3 bases; nucleotides not matched to a gene: 8. The CDR3 DNA follows: TGCGCCAGCAGTGCCAAAGACAGGGGAAACAATCAGCCCCAGCATTTT. This sequence encodes CASSAKDRGNNQPQHF.

The V gene is TRBV14, the J gene TRBJ1-4, with TRBD1 matching 9 bases. The length of the CDR3 is 16 residues. The junction had 6 bases not matched to a gene; V was cut back by 1 base and J by 6 bases. The germline gives CDR1 SGHDN, CDR2 FVKESK. CDR3 sequence (DNA): TGTGCCAGCAGCCAAGGACCGGGACAGGGAGATGAAAAACTGTTTTTT. Translating gives CASSQGPGQGDEKLFF.

V gene TRBV7-8 combines with J gene TRBJ1-1; D is uncertain. This CDR3 has 16 amino acids. The ends were cut back, 0 bases at V and 0 bases at J, with 11 bases in the middle. The germline V gene encodes CDR1 SGHVS and CDR2 FQNEAQ. CDR3 residues: CASSLASAVMNTEAFF. The CDR3, as DNA: TGTGCCAGCAGCTTAGCGTCGGCAGTCATGAACACTGAAGCTTTCTTT.

The chain combines TRBV11-2 with TRBJ1-1, with a tentative D call TRBD1 (5 bases). The CDR3 has 15 amino acids. Germline V CDR1 and CDR2: SGHAT, FQNNGV. V was shortened by 0 bases and J by 0 bases, with 8 bases between the two germline ends. CDR3 nucleotides: TGTGCCAGCAGCTTAGAAGTGGGACTGAACACTGAAGCTTTCTTT. Its protein product is CASSLEVGLNTEAFF.

The chain combines TRBV18 with TRBJ2-7; D possibly corresponds to TRBD1 (6 bases). Trimming took off 8 bases at V and 7 bases at J, with 18 bases between the two ends. In germline, CDR1 is KGHSH, CDR2 LQKENI. The CDR3 contains 13 residues. Here the CDR3 reads CASTGQKVKEQYF. The CDR3 nucleotides read TGTGCCAGCACCGGACAGAAGGTAAAGGAGCAGTACTTC.

The V and J genes are TRBV19 and TRBJ2-2; 8 bases fit TRBD1. The junction had 4 bases not matched to a gene; V was cut back by 3 bases and J by 4 bases. CDR3 length equals 15 residues. CDR1 is LNHDA, CDR2 SQIVND, per germline (reference sequence). The chain's CDR3 is CASSISRGPTGELFF. The CDR3 bases are TGTGCCAGTAGTATCTCCAGGGGGCCCACCGGGGAGCTGTTTTTT.

The CDR3 coding sequence is TGCGCCAGCAGCCCCGGCGGGAATAGCGGTACTGAAGCTTTCTTT. It yields the protein CASSPGGNSGTEAFF. This chain connects TRBV5-1 to TRBJ1-1; no definite D call. The germline gives CDR1 SGHRS, CDR2 YFSETQ. The V and J ends lost 4 bases and 5 bases respectively, with 18 bases between them. CDR3 size: 15 residues.

The chain joins TRBV29-1 to TRBJ1-1; D unresolved. This CDR3 is 12 amino acids long. Looked up from germline, CDR1 is SQVTM and CDR2 is ANQGSEA. The ends were cut back, 7 bases at V and 8 bases at J, with 17 bases in the middle. The CDR3 DNA reads TGCAGCGGCAACAGAGCTACCCAAGAAGCTTTCTTT. This translates into CSGNRATQEAFF. Based on the CDR3 plus reference TRBV29-1 and TRBJ1-1, the full variable domain is SAVISQKPSRDICQRGTSLTIQCQVDSQVTMMFWYRQQPGQSLTLIATANQGSEATYESGFVIDKFPISRPNLTFSTLTVSNMSPEDSSIYLCSGNRATQEAFFGQGTRLTVV.

This chain joins TRBV9 and TRBJ1-4; D is possibly TRBD1 (5 bases). Per germline, CDR1 SGDLS and CDR2 YYNGEE. Trimming stripped 0 bases from V and 7 bases from J, with 13 bases between. CDR3 length: 15 amino acids. This chain's CDR3 is CASSVAVGVGEKLFF. The CDR3, as DNA: TGTGCCAGCAGCGTAGCTGTAGGGGTAGGTGAAAAACTGTTTTTT.

V is TRBV7-6 and J is TRBJ2-2, with TRBD2 identical over 12 bases. V shed 4 bases and J 6 bases; nucleotides not matched to a gene: 3. From germline, CDR1 is SGHVS and CDR2 FNYEAQ. The CDR3 totals 15 residues. The CDR3 loop reads CASSYRLAGAGELFF. In nucleotides, the CDR3 is TGTGCCAGCAGCTACCGACTAGCGGGGGCCGGGGAGCTGTTTTTT.

V is TRBV19 and J is TRBJ2-1, with 11 bases lining up with TRBD2. The junction had 7 bases not matched to a gene; V was cut back by 5 bases and J by 7 bases. CDR1 is LNHDA and CDR2 is SQIVND in the germline V gene (reference sequence). The CDR3 spans 15 residues. Here the CDR3 reads CASSPLAGGRNEQFF. DNA of the CDR3: TGTGCCAGTAGTCCTCTAGCGGGGGGCCGTAATGAGCAGTTCTTC.

The chain is built from TRBV7-2 and TRBJ2-1; 9 bases match TRBD2. The germline V gene encodes CDR1 SGHTA and CDR2 FQGNSA. V dropped 8 bases and J dropped 4; count of bases not matched to a gene: 9. The CDR3 is 15 residues long. CDR3 region: CASFLGGGGYNEQFF. The CDR3 DNA follows: TGTGCCAGCTTCCTCGGCGGGGGGGGATACAATGAGCAGTTCTTC.